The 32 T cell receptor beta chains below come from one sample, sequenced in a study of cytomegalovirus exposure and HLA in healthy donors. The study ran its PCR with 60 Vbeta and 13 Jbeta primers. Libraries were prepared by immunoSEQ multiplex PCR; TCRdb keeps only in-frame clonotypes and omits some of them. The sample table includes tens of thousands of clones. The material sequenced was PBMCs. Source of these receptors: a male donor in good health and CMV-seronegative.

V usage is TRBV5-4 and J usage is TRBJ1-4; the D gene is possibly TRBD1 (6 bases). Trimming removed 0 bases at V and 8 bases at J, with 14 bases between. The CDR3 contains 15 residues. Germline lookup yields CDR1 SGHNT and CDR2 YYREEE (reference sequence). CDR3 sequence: CASSLGAQGGEKLFF. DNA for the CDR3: TGTGCCAGCAGCTTGGGTGCACAGGGAGGGGAAAAACTGTTTTTT.

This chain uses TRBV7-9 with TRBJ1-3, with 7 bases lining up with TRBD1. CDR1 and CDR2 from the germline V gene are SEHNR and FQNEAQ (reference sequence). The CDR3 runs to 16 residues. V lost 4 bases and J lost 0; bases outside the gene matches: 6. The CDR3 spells CASSWGQPNSGNTIYF. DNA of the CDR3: TGTGCCAGCAGCTGGGGACAGCCGAACTCTGGAAACACCATATATTTT.

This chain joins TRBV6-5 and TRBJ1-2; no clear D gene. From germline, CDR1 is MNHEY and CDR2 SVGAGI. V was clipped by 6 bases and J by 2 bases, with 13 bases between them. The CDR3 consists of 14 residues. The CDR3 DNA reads TGTGCCAGCAGGTCGACAATGCAGAACTATGGCTACACCTTC. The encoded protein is CASRSTMQNYGYTF.

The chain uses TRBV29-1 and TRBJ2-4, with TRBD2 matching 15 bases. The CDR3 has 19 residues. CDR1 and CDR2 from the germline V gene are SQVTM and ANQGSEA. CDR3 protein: CAQGWRTSGRALGTNIQYF. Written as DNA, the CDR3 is TGCGCACAGGGTTGGCGGACTAGCGGGAGGGCCTTGGGGACGAACATTCAGTACTTC.

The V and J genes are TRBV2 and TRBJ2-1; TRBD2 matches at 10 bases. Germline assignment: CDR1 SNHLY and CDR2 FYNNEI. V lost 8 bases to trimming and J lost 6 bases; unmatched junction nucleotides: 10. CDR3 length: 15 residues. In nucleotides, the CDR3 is TGTGCCAGCGGAACCCTAGCGGGAGTACGCAATGAGCAGTTCTTC. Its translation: CASGTLAGVRNEQFF.

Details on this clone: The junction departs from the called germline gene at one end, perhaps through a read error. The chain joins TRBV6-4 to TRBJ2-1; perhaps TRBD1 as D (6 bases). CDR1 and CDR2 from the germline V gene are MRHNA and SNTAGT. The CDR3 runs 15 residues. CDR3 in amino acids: CASSEDGGSDNEQFF. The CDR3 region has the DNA TGTGCCAGCAGTGAGGATGGGGGCTCCGACAATGAGCAGTTCTTC.

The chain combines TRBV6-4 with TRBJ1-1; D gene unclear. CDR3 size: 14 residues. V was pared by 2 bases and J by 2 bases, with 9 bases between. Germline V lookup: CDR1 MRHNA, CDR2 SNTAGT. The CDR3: CASSDGLENTEAFF. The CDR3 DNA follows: TGTGCCAGCAGTGACGGTTTAGAAAACACTGAAGCTTTCTTT.

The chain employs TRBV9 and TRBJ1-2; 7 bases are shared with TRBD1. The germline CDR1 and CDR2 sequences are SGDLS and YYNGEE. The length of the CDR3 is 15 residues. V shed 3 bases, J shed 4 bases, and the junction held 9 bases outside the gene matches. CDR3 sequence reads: CASSAVKGGIYGYTF. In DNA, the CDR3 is TGTGCCAGCAGCGCGGTCAAAGGGGGCATCTATGGCTACACCTTC.

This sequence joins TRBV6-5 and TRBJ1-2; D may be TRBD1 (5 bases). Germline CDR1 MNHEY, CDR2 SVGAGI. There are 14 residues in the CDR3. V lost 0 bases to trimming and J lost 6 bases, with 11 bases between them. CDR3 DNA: TGTGCCAGCAGTTACTCCAGGGCGAGCAATGGCTACACCTTC. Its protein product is CASSYSRASNGYTF.

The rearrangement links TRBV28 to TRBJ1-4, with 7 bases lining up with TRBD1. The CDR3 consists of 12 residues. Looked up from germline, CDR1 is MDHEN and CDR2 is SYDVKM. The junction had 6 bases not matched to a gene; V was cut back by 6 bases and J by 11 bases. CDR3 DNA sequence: TGTGCCAGCAGCCCCCGGGACAGTAAACTGTTTTTT. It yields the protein CASSPRDSKLFF.

This CDR3 is CASSLVGTVQETQYF. DNA for the CDR3: TGTGCCAGCAGCTTAGTAGGGACTGTACAAGAGACCCAGTACTTC. The rearrangement links TRBV7-2 to TRBJ2-5; a weak D match, TRBD2 (6 bases). The CDR3 runs to 15 residues. The V gene lost 1 base and the J gene lost 2 bases, with 11 bases spanning the gap. The germline V gene encodes CDR1 SGHTA and CDR2 FQGNSA.

Here the CDR3 DNA reads TGCGCCAGCAGCCTGGGACAGGGGTGGACAGATACGCAGTATTTT. Translated: CASSLGQGWTDTQYF. The chain recombines TRBV5-1 with TRBJ2-3; 10 bases are a match to TRBD1. The CDR3 is 15 amino acids. After removal of 4 bases from V and 3 bases from J, the junction contained 5 bases not matched to a gene. CDR1 is SGHRS and CDR2 is YFSETQ in the germline V gene.

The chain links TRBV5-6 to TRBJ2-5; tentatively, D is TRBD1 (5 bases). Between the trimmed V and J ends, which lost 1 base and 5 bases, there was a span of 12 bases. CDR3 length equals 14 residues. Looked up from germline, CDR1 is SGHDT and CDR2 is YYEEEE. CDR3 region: CASSLWWAGETQYF. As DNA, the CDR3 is TGTGCCAGCAGCTTGTGGTGGGCAGGGGAGACCCAGTACTTC.

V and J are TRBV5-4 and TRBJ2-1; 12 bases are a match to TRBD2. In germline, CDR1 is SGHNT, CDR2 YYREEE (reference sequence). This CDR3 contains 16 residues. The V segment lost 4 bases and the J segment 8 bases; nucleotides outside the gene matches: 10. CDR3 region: CASSTRLAGAQDEQFF. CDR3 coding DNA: TGTGCCAGCAGCACCAGACTAGCGGGAGCGCAGGATGAGCAGTTCTTC.

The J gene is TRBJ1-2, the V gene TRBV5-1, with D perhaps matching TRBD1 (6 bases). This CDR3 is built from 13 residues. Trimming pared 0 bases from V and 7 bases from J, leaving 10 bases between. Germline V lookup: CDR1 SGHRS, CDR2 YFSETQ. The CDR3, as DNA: TGCGCCAGCAGCTTGGCAGGGACATCTGGCTACACCTTC. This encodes CASSLAGTSGYTF.

DNA for the CDR3: TGTGCCAGCTCACCAAAAAGGGACAGGAGAGAAGAGACCCAGTACTTC. As protein: CASSPKRDRREETQYF. This chain uses TRBV18 with TRBJ2-5, with TRBD1 matching 8 bases. Germline V gene lookup returns CDR1 KGHSH and CDR2 LQKENI. This CDR3 is built from 16 residues. With 2 bases clipped from V and 3 bases from J, the junction kept 8 bases outside the gene matches.

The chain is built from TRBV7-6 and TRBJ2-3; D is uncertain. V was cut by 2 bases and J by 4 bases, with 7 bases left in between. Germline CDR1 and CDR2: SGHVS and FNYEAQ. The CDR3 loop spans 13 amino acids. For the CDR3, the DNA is TGTGCCAGCAGCTTAAACTTCGCAGATACGCAGTATTTT. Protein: CASSLNFADTQYF.

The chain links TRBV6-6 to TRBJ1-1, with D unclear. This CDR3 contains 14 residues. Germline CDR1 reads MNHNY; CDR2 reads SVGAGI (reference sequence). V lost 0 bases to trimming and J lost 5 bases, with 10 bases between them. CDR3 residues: CASSYSTGRTEAFF. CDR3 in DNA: TGTGCCAGCAGTTACTCGACCGGGAGGACTGAAGCTTTCTTT.

CDR3 protein: CASSFERGEQFF. The CDR3 DNA is TGCGCCAGCAGCTTCGAAAGGGGTGAGCAGTTCTTC. V is TRBV5-1 and J is TRBJ2-1; D is possibly TRBD1 (5 bases). Between the trimmed V and J ends, which lost 2 bases and 9 bases, there was a span of 9 bases. The germline V gene encodes CDR1 SGHRS and CDR2 YFSETQ. The CDR3 loop spans 12 amino acids.

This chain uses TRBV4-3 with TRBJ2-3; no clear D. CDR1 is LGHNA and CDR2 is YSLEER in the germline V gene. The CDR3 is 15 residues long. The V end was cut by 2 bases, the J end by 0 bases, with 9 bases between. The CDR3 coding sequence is TGCGCCAGCAGCCAACAGGCGAAAAGCACAGATACGCAGTATTTT. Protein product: CASSQQAKSTDTQYF.

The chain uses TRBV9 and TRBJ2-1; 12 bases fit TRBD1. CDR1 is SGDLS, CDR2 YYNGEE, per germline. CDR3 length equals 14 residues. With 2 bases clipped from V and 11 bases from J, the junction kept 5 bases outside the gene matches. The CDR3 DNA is TGTGCCAGCAGCGTCGGGACAGGGGGCACCAAGCAGTTCTTC. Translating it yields CASSVGTGGTKQFF.

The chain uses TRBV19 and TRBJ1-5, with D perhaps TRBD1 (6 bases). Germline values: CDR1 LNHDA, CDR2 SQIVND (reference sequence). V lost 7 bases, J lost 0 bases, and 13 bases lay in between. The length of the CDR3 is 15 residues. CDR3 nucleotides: TGTGCCAGTACCCGGGACAACGATAGCAATCAGCCCCAGCATTTT. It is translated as CASTRDNDSNQPQHF.

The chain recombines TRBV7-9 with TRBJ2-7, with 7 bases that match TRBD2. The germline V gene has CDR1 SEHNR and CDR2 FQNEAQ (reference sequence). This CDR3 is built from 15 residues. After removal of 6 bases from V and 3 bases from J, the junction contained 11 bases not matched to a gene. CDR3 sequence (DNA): TGTGCCAGCAGTGCAACCGGGGGAGGGTACTACGAGCAGTACTTC. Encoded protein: CASSATGGGYYEQYF.

The CDR3 bases are TGTGCCAGTAGTATAGCCCCGGGACTAGCGGTCTCCTACGAGCAGTACTTC. It is translated as CASSIAPGLAVSYEQYF. The chain combines TRBV19 with TRBJ2-7; 11 nucleotides match TRBD2. J gave up 0 bases and V 1 base, and 5 bases lay outside the gene matches. The CDR3 is 17 amino acids. Germline V gene lookup returns CDR1 LNHDA and CDR2 SQIVND (reference sequence).

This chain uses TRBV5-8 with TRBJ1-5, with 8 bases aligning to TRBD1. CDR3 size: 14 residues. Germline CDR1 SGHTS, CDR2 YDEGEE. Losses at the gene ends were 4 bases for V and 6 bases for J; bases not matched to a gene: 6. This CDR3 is CASSRTGFGQPQHF. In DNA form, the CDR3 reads TGTGCCAGCAGCCGGACAGGGTTCGGTCAGCCCCAGCATTTT.

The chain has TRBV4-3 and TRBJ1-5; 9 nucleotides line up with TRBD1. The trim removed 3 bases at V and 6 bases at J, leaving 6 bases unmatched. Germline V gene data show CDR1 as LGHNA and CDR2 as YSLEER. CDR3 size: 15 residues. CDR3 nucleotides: TGCGCCAGCAGCCAGGGACAGGGATGGGGTCAGCCCCAGCATTTT. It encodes CASSQGQGWGQPQHF.

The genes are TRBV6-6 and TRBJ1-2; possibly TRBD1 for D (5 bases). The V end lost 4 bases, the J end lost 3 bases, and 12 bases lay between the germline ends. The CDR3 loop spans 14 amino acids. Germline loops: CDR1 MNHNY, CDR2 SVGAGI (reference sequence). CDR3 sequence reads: CASSSTGNYYGYTF. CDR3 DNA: TGTGCCAGCAGTTCTACAGGAAACTACTATGGCTACACCTTC.

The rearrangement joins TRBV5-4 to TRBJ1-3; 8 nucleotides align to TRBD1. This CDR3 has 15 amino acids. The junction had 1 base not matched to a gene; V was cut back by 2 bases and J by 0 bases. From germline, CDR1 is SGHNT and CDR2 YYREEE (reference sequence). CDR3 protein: CASSFTGGSGNTIYF. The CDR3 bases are TGTGCCAGCAGCTTCACAGGGGGCTCTGGAAACACCATATATTTT.

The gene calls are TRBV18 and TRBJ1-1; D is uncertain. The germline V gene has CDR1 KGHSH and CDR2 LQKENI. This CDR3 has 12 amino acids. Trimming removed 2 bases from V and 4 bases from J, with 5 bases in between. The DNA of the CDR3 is TGTGCCAGCTCACCAGGAGTCACTGAAGCTTTCTTT. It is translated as CASSPGVTEAFF.

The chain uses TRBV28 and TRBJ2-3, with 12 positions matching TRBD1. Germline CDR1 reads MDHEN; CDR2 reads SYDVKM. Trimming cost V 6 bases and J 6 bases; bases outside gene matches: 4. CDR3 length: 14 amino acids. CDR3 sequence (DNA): TGTGCCAGCAGGGGGGACAGGGGGCTTGATACGCAGTATTTT. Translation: CASRGDRGLDTQYF.

CDR3 in DNA: TGTGCCAGCTCACCGGAGCTGAACACCGGGGAGCTGTTTTTT. Its protein is CASSPELNTGELFF. The chain links TRBV18 to TRBJ2-2; D is ambiguous. This CDR3 spans 14 amino acids. CDR1 is KGHSH, CDR2 LQKENI, per germline. V was clipped by 3 bases and J by 1 base, with 6 bases between them.

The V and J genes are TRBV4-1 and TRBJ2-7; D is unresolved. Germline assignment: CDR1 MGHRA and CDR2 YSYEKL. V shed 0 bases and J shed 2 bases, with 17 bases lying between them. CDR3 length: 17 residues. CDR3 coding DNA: TGCGCCAGCAGCCAAGAGAATTTAGAGACTTATACCTACGAGCAGTACTTC. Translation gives CASSQENLETYTYEQYF.